The 10 T cell receptor beta chains presented below share a single source sample, sequenced in a study of blood T cell repertoires in COVID-19. Using immunoSEQ multiplex PCR, the repertoire was profiled, and TCRdb retains in-frame clones only, with some absent. The sample has some 460,000 clones, approximately 90% seen once. Sequenced material: PBMCs or T cells enriched from blood (not recorded which). All receptors come from a woman between 18 and 29 years old who had recovered from COVID-19.

J is TRBJ1-1 and V is TRBV6-1; D is undetermined. This CDR3 has 16 amino acids. CDR1 MNHNS and CDR2 SASEGT come from the germline V gene. V was pared by 3 bases and J by 5 bases, with 19 bases between. The DNA of the CDR3 is TGTGCCAGCAGTGATCATGTAGTTGACGGAGTAACTGAAGCTTTCTTT. Translating gives CASSDHVVDGVTEAFF.

The rearrangement uses TRBV27 and TRBJ1-1; no clear D gene. V gave up 5 bases and J gave up 5 bases, with 18 bases separating them. Germline V CDR1 and CDR2: MNHEY, SMNVEV (reference sequence). The CDR3 is 15 amino acids. The chain's CDR3 is CASSIVSAGGTEAFF. The CDR3 region has the DNA TGTGCCAGCAGTATAGTTTCGGCAGGAGGAACTGAAGCTTTCTTT.

This clone was observed a single time. The V call is TRBV5-1, the J call TRBJ1-6; D uncertain. This CDR3 region has 16 residues. The V end lost 0 bases, the J end lost 6 bases, and 13 bases lay between the germline ends. Germline CDR1 and CDR2: SGHRS and YFSETQ. The CDR3 loop reads CASSLDSLILNSPLHF. The CDR3 nucleotides read TGCGCCAGCAGCTTGGACAGCCTAATCCTTAATTCACCCCTCCACTTT.

The chain has TRBV6-6 and TRBJ1-2; D is perhaps TRBD1 (5 bases). Germline V CDR1 and CDR2: MNHNY, SVGAGI (reference sequence). This CDR3 has 12 residues. The V gene lost 10 bases and the J gene lost 6 bases, with 15 bases spanning the gap. The DNA of the CDR3 is TGTGCCACATCAGTTACGGGGGATGGCTACACCTTC. Residues: CATSVTGDGYTF.

This chain uses TRBV6-1 with TRBJ2-7, with D maybe TRBD2 (6 bases). This CDR3 is built from 13 residues. V was shortened by 3 bases and J by 4 bases, with 10 bases between the two germline ends. Germline CDR1 MNHNS, CDR2 SASEGT. The CDR3 reads CASSERGSYEQYF. CDR3 nucleotides: TGTGCCAGCAGTGAGCGGGGAAGTTACGAGCAGTACTTC.

This rearrangement joins TRBV5-4 to TRBJ2-7, with 8 bases fitting TRBD1. This CDR3 region has 15 residues. In germline, CDR1 is SGHNT, CDR2 YYREEE (reference sequence). Unmatched junction bases numbered 9, after V lost 4 bases and J lost 3 bases. The CDR3, as DNA: TGTGCCAGCAGCCAAGGGACAGGCCCTTTCTACGAGCAGTACTTC. Its protein product is CASSQGTGPFYEQYF.

V usage is TRBV12-3 or TRBV12-4 and J usage is TRBJ2-3; TRBD2 matches at 8 bases. With 6 bases clipped from V and 6 bases from J, the junction kept 5 bases outside the gene matches. The CDR3 has 13 amino acids. CDR3 loop: CASRRTGGDTQYF. The CDR3 DNA sequence: TGTGCCAGCAGACGGACGGGGGGGGATACGCAGTATTTT.

CDR3 protein: CSVDPVASLTYNEQFF. The CDR3 nucleotides are TGCAGCGTTGATCCGGTAGCCAGTTTGACCTACAATGAGCAGTTCTTC. This chain uses TRBV29-1 with TRBJ2-1, with D hard to call. The CDR3 runs to 16 residues. From germline, CDR1 is SQVTM and CDR2 ANQGSEA. V was cut by 3 bases and J by 2 bases, with 17 bases left in between.

This chain joins TRBV7-2 and TRBJ2-5, with 7 bases identical to TRBD2. The CDR3 extends over 16 amino acids. CDR1 and CDR2 from the germline V gene are SGHTA and FQGNSA. The trim removed 4 bases at V and 1 base at J, leaving 9 bases unmatched. DNA for the CDR3: TGTGCCAGCAGCTCGAACTCTCGCGGGGGCCAAGAGACCCAGTACTTC. This gives the protein CASSSNSRGGQETQYF.

The chain has TRBV28 and TRBJ1-2; no reliable D call. CDR1 is MDHEN, CDR2 SYDVKM, per germline. This CDR3 is built from 12 residues. V was shortened by 5 bases and J by 3 bases, with 7 bases between the two germline ends. Here the CDR3 reads CASSPLDYGYTF. The CDR3 nucleotides read TGTGCCAGCAGTCCCCTTGACTATGGCTACACCTTC.